Each of the 14 T cell receptor beta chains below was sequenced from the same sample in a study of T cells in Graves' hyperthyroidism and ophthalmopathy. TCR beta CDR3 sequences were amplified from RNA transcripts. HTBI primers were the set used in a first-round RT-PCR of the TCR CDR3. TCRdb processed the multiplex PCR reads anew with MiXCR; each CDR3 protein has one entry. The sample holds approximately 600,000 distinct CDR3 sequences, 15% to 20% seen once. The sequenced sample consisted of blood. These TCRs come from a woman in her twenties or thirties with Graves' hyperthyroidism.

This clonotype has ten or more counts. The V gene is TRBV2, the J gene TRBJ2-7, with 7 bases that match TRBD1. The length of the CDR3 is 14 residues. The trim removed 9 bases at V and 0 bases at J, leaving 8 bases unmatched. CDR1 and CDR2 (germline): SNHLY, FYNNEI. CDR3 amino acids: CASRGQTSSYEQYF. The CDR3 DNA follows: TGTGCCAGTCGGGGACAGACGAGCTCCTACGAGCAGTACTTC.

The chain joins TRBV20-1 to TRBJ2-4; maybe TRBD2 (7 bases). CDR3 length: 21 residues. Trimming took 3 bases from V and 1 from J, leaving 31 bases between them. CDR1 and CDR2 from the germline V gene are DFQATT and SNEGSKA (reference sequence). The CDR3 DNA is TGCAGTGCTAGGCCCCCGGGGGCTAGCGGCACCCGGAGGGTGGCCAAAAACATTCAGTACTTC. Translated: CSARPPGASGTRRVAKNIQYF.

The rearrangement links TRBV9 to TRBJ2-7; 11 bases line up with TRBD2. Per the germline V gene, CDR1 is SGDLS and CDR2 is YYNGEE. V shed 3 bases, J shed 6 bases, and the junction held 8 bases outside the gene matches. The CDR3 loop spans 15 amino acids. CDR3 bases: TGTGCCAGCAGCGAGACTGTTAGCGGGAGGGGCGAGCAGTACTTC. This sequence encodes CASSETVSGRGEQYF.

The sample holds many counts of this clonotype. This chain connects TRBV7-2 to TRBJ2-7; 8 bases match TRBD2. V trimming: 5 bases; J trimming: 2 bases; junction bases outside the gene matches: 11. In germline, CDR1 is SGHTA, CDR2 FQGNSA. This CDR3 region has 16 residues. The CDR3 loop reads CASSLGGGPIAYEQYF. DNA of the CDR3: TGTGCCAGCAGCCTCGGGGGGGGCCCCATTGCCTACGAGCAGTACTTC.

The rearrangement links TRBV18 to TRBJ1-1; D call uncertain. The CDR3 is 12 amino acids. Between the trimmed V and J ends, which lost 3 bases and 8 bases, there was a span of 10 bases. Germline V gene lookup returns CDR1 KGHSH and CDR2 LQKENI. The CDR3 coding sequence is TGTGCCAGCTCACCCGTAATGAACGAAGCTTTCTTT. Protein: CASSPVMNEAFF.

This clonotype was observed many times. The chain carries TRBV11-2 and TRBJ2-7; 8 bases match TRBD1. The germline gives CDR1 SGHAT, CDR2 FQNNGV. The trim removed 4 bases at V and 4 bases at J, leaving 6 bases unmatched. The CDR3 has 14 residues. The CDR3 nucleotides read TGTGCCAGCAGCTCCGGGGACAGGCTATACGAGCAGTACTTC. Amino acid sequence: CASSSGDRLYEQYF.

V and J are TRBV5-1 and TRBJ1-6, with 8 bases aligning to TRBD1. The CDR3 sequence is 16 residues long. From germline, CDR1 is SGHRS and CDR2 YFSETQ. Trimming at V came to 1 base and at J to 6 bases, leaving 6 bases not matched to a gene. CDR3 protein: CASSLTIGQGNSPLHF. The CDR3 region has the DNA TGCGCCAGCAGCTTGACCATCGGACAGGGTAATTCACCCCTCCACTTT.

The chain joins TRBV6-1 to TRBJ1-2; D perhaps matches TRBD1 (5 bases). Germline V gene sequence: CDR1 MNHNS, CDR2 SASEGT. This CDR3 contains 14 residues. The V end was cut by 6 bases, the J end by 4 bases, with 15 bases between. DNA of the CDR3: TGTGCCAGCAGGGGCGCGGGGCAGGGCTATGGCTACACCTTC. This sequence encodes CASRGAGQGYGYTF.

This clonotype was counted ten times or more. The rearrangement links TRBV20-1 to TRBJ1-5, with D perhaps matching TRBD1 (6 bases). There are 13 residues in the CDR3. Germline CDR1 reads DFQATT; CDR2 reads SNEGSKA (reference sequence). Trimming took off 3 bases at V and 2 bases at J, with 8 bases between the two ends. The CDR3 loop is CSASQGRNQPQHF. The CDR3 coding sequence is TGCAGTGCTAGTCAGGGGCGCAATCAGCCCCAGCATTTT.

V and J are TRBV7-3 and TRBJ1-1; D is uncertain. The CDR3 is 14 residues long. V shed 1 base and J shed 1 base, with 7 bases lying between them. CDR1 is SGHTA, CDR2 FQGTGA, per germline. Here the CDR3 reads CASSLIGENTEAFF. As DNA, the CDR3 is TGTGCCAGCAGCTTAATTGGGGAGAACACTGAAGCTTTCTTT.

The sample holds a few counts of this clonotype. CDR3 coding DNA: TGTGCCAGCAGCTTAGGAGCTGCAGGGCTCTCCTACGAGCAGTACTTC. Amino acids: CASSLGAAGLSYEQYF. V gene TRBV7-2 combines with J gene TRBJ2-7, with D tentatively TRBD1 (5 bases). Germline assignment: CDR1 SGHTA and CDR2 FQGNSA. The length of the CDR3 is 16 residues. The V end lost 1 base, the J end lost 0 bases, and 13 bases lay between the germline ends.

The chain couples TRBV30 to TRBJ1-6, with 7 bases fitting TRBD1. From germline, CDR1 is GTSNPN and CDR2 SVGIG (reference sequence). V dropped 0 bases and J dropped 7; count of bases not matched to a gene: 9. The CDR3 is 16 residues long. The CDR3 protein is CAWSVPTGPLNSPLHF. CDR3 DNA sequence: TGTGCCTGGAGTGTTCCGACAGGGCCCTTGAATTCACCCCTCCACTTT.

In this sample, this clonotype turned up many times. The gene calls are TRBV20-1 and TRBJ2-1; 15 positions match TRBD2. Unmatched junction bases numbered 5, after V lost 3 bases and J lost 2 bases. Per the germline V gene, CDR1 is DFQATT and CDR2 is SNEGSKA (reference sequence). The CDR3 is made up of 17 amino acids. The DNA for the CDR3 is TGCAGTGCTAGGGGACTAGCGGGAGGCCCCACCTACAATGAGCAGTTCTTC. Translation gives CSARGLAGGPTYNEQFF.

The rearrangement links TRBV5-1 to TRBJ2-5; unclear D gene. Between the trimmed V and J ends, which lost 4 bases and 5 bases, there was a span of 15 bases. The CDR3 contains 14 residues. CDR1 is SGHRS, CDR2 YFSETQ, per germline. The CDR3 sequence: CASSPAPPSETQYF. The CDR3 DNA is TGCGCCAGCAGCCCTGCCCCACCGTCGGAGACCCAGTACTTC.